A single sample is the source of the 17 T cell receptor beta chains below, sequenced in a study of response to subunit inactivated influenza vaccine. MiXCR, applied by TCRdb to the RT-PCR reads, yields one record per CDR3 protein. Of roughly 790,000 distinct CDR3 sequences detected, approximately 21% appear once; the ten largest clones hold about a tenth. The sample in question was PBMCs from blood, obtained roughly 5 days after vaccination. All receptors come from a man aged 45 to 65 who received an inactivated influenza vaccine.

The chain carries TRBV6-2 or TRBV6-3 and TRBJ2-1; the match to TRBD1 covers 8 bases. The ends lost 10 bases at V and 7 bases at J; junction bases unmatched: 15. The CDR3 has 15 amino acids. Germline V gene data show CDR1 as MNHEY and CDR2 as SVGEGT. The CDR3, as DNA: TGTGCCATCTCTTTCGGGACAGGAGAATTGAATGAGCAGTTCTTC. It translates to CAISFGTGELNEQFF.

CDR3 residues: CASSLRRPVGEQYF. The CDR3 DNA reads TGTGCCAGCAGCTTACGTCGACCTGTAGGCGAGCAGTACTTC. This chain links TRBV11-1 with TRBJ2-7; D is unresolved. The CDR3 extends over 14 amino acids. The V gene lost 2 bases and the J gene lost 6 bases, with 14 bases spanning the gap. CDR1 and CDR2 (germline): SGHAT, FQDESV (reference sequence).

This clonotype was detected a few times. The rearrangement uses TRBV15 and TRBJ2-3; D possibly corresponds to TRBD2 (5 bases). Germline V gene lookup returns CDR1 LNHNV and CDR2 YYDKDF (reference sequence). V shed 4 bases and J shed 4 bases, with 12 bases lying between them. There are 14 residues in the CDR3. The chain's CDR3 is CATSTDGGPDTQYF. In DNA, the CDR3 is TGTGCCACCAGCACGGACGGCGGGCCAGATACGCAGTATTTT. The whole variable domain, filled in from reference TRBV15 and TRBJ2-3, reads DAMVIQNPRYQVTQFGKPVTLSCSQTLNHNVMYWYQQKSSQAPKLLFHYYDKDFNNEADTPDNFQSRRPNTSFCFLDIRSPGLGDTAMYLCATSTDGGPDTQYFGPGTRLTVL.

In its sample, this clonotype was seen many times. This CDR3 is CASSSTVGYTF. DNA for the CDR3: TGTGCCAGCAGTAGTACGGTTGGCTACACCTTC. The gene calls are TRBV6-1 and TRBJ1-2, with D unresolved. V lost 5 bases and J 7 bases, leaving 8 bases between the germline ends. CDR1 is MNHNS, CDR2 SASEGT, per germline. The CDR3 is 11 residues long.

This clonotype showed up just a few times. The chain has TRBV5-1 and TRBJ2-3, with a weak D call TRBD2 (6 bases). CDR1 is SGHRS, CDR2 YFSETQ, per germline. The CDR3 has 17 residues. V lost 4 bases, J lost 1 base, and 19 bases lay in between. The CDR3 sequence: CASSTQAVASGTDTQYF. CDR3 in DNA: TGCGCCAGCAGCACCCAAGCAGTGGCTAGCGGCACAGATACGCAGTATTTT.

This clonotype was found a few times. The chain employs TRBV20-1 and TRBJ2-7, with 8 bases aligning to TRBD2. CDR1 DFQATT and CDR2 SNEGSKA come from the germline V gene (reference sequence). V lost 5 bases, J lost 3 bases, and 9 bases stayed unmatched. The CDR3 runs 14 residues. As DNA, the CDR3 is TGCAGTGCTGCCCGGGCGGGGGGCCTCTACGAGCAGTACTTC. The encoded protein is CSAARAGGLYEQYF.

This chain uses TRBV29-1 with TRBJ1-1; the D is unclear. The CDR3 is 11 residues long. CDR1 SQVTM and CDR2 ANQGSEA come from the germline V gene. Trimming stripped 3 bases from V and 6 bases from J, with 8 bases between. The CDR3: CSVDVGSEAFF. The CDR3 bases are TGCAGCGTTGACGTAGGGTCTGAAGCTTTCTTT.

CDR3 protein: CASSSRGSSYEQYF. The CDR3 DNA reads TGTGCCAGCAGCTCCCGGGGGAGCTCCTACGAGCAGTACTTC. The chain is built from TRBV12-3 or TRBV12-4 and TRBJ2-7; maybe TRBD2 (6 bases). The germline V and J ends were trimmed by 6 bases and 0 bases, with 12 bases remaining between them. The CDR3 is 14 amino acids.

The DNA of the CDR3 is TGTGCCAGCAGCGTCGGGGGACTAGCGGGAGGGCCGGCCAAAAACATTCAGTACTTC. This codes for CASSVGGLAGGPAKNIQYF. The rearrangement uses TRBV9 and TRBJ2-4; 16 bases match TRBD2. The J segment lost 1 base and the V segment lost 2 bases, leaving 6 bases of the junction unmatched. Germline V gene data show CDR1 as SGDLS and CDR2 as YYNGEE. The CDR3 has 19 amino acids.

This clonotype was recorded a few times. The gene calls are TRBV29-1 and TRBJ2-4; no clear D gene. Germline V lookup: CDR1 SQVTM, CDR2 ANQGSEA. The CDR3 spans 12 residues. The V end lost 0 bases, the J end lost 3 bases, and 3 bases lay between the germline ends. This chain's CDR3 is CSVEDDKNIQYF. The CDR3 DNA is TGCAGCGTTGAAGATGACAAAAACATTCAGTACTTC.

The CDR3 here is CASSLFRDRRSGYTF. CDR3 nucleotide sequence: TGTGCCAGCAGTTTATTCAGGGACAGGAGGAGTGGCTACACCTTC. The chain carries TRBV12-3 or TRBV12-4 and TRBJ1-2, with TRBD1 matching over 8 bases. V was clipped by 2 bases and J by 7 bases; unmatched bases: 9. This CDR3 is built from 15 residues.

This chain joins TRBV5-1 and TRBJ1-4; D is unclear. The germline gives CDR1 SGHRS, CDR2 YFSETQ. The CDR3 runs 15 residues. V shed 4 bases and J shed 3 bases, with 13 bases lying between them. The CDR3: CASSTAPSANEKLFF. In DNA, the CDR3 is TGCGCCAGCAGCACAGCCCCTTCTGCTAATGAAAAACTGTTTTTT.

There are a few counts of this clonotype. V gene TRBV29-1 combines with J gene TRBJ2-3; D may be TRBD1 (6 bases). Germline V gives CDR1 SQVTM, CDR2 ANQGSEA. The CDR3 loop spans 12 amino acids. V shed 2 bases and J shed 4 bases, with 7 bases lying between them. The CDR3 spells CSVERTADTQYF. For the CDR3, the DNA is TGCAGCGTTGAAAGGACAGCAGATACGCAGTATTTT.

This rearrangement joins TRBV20-1 to TRBJ1-2; D unclear. This CDR3 comprises 14 residues. CDR1 DFQATT and CDR2 SNEGSKA come from the germline V gene (reference sequence). V was pared by 3 bases and J by 0 bases, with 11 bases between. In nucleotides, the CDR3 is TGCAGTGCTAGTTCAGGTGACCCTAACTATGGCTACACCTTC. Its protein product is CSASSGDPNYGYTF.

The chain employs TRBV7-9 and TRBJ2-5; D call uncertain. This CDR3 is built from 14 residues. Per the germline V gene, CDR1 is SEHNR and CDR2 is FQNEAQ (reference sequence). Trimming removed 1 base from V and 3 bases from J, with 9 bases in between. The CDR3 DNA follows: TGTGCCAGCAGCTTAGAGTTGCGAAAAGAGACCCAGTACTTC. Protein product: CASSLELRKETQYF.

This clonotype has ten or more counts. The rearrangement links TRBV5-6 to TRBJ2-5; D may be TRBD1 (5 bases). The V gene's germline CDR1 is SGHDT and CDR2 YYEEEE. The CDR3 runs to 15 residues. Trimming removed 5 bases at V and 2 bases at J, with 16 bases between. CDR3 DNA sequence: TGTGCCAGCAGATGGGGCCCCACAGGACAAGAGACCCAGTACTTC. Amino acids: CASRWGPTGQETQYF. The full variable domain, rest sourced from reference TRBV5-6 and TRBJ2-5, is DAGVTQSPTHLIKTRGQQVTLRCSPKSGHDTVSWYQQALGQGPQFIFQYYEEEERQRGNFPDRFSGHQFPNYSSELNVNALLLGDSALYLCASRWGPTGQETQYFGPGTRLLVL.

The chain links TRBV12-3 or TRBV12-4 to TRBJ1-3, with a possible D match to TRBD1 (5 bases). Trimming shortened V by 7 bases and J by 0 bases, and 19 bases separated the two germline ends. The CDR3 is made up of 17 amino acids. The CDR3 DNA is TGTGCCAGCACTAATTGGGGGGTCCCGAGCTCTGGAAACACCATATATTTT. Residues: CASTNWGVPSSGNTIYF.